This T cell receptor (beta chain) was captured in a study of tumor and adjacent non-tumor tissue in lung cancer listed by TCRdb under 2018. Turning to the overall study: By cancer type, the cohort comprised eleven to twelve adenocarcinoma patients, 2 squamous cell carcinoma patients and 1 small cell lung cancer patient. Around 30 paired specimens, one tumor and one normal lung sample per patient, were profiled by TCRbeta CDR3 sequencing. Sequencing generated a total of roughly 130 million productive TCRbeta reads, averaging about 4 million reads per sample. Bulk TCRbeta repertoires were compared between lung tumor tissue and matched distant non-tumor lung tissue obtained from 15 or so lung cancer patients. Ages among the roughly 15 patients ranged from about 30 to 85 years, there were 10 men and 5 women, and disease was at TNM stage I to III.

There are 17 amino acids in the CDR3, from cysteine to phenylalanine inclusive. Left in the record is the CDR3 DNA by itself, 51 bases read in frame from the first base. For CDR1 and CDR2, the germline V gene lists LGHNA and YSLEER. Libraries were made using multiplex PCR. The data were produced on an Illumina HiSeq 2500. Following protocols modified from ARM-PCR, the researchers constructed TCRbeta libraries through three rounds of nested PCR with primers (Table S4). Before sequencing, PCR products of 200-500 bp were cut from the gel and purified using the QIAquick gel extraction kit. As for the authors' bioinformatics: Trimmomatic was used to clean the reads, FLASH merged the cleaned reads into complete CDR3 sequences, and MiTCR assigned the sequences to V(D)J germline segments. VDJtools was used to compute clonal diversity as the inverse Simpson's index. In-frame sequences lacking a premature stop codon were counted as productive reads. TCRdb ran its own pipeline on the public reads, namely fastp trimming at Q25 and MiXCR clone calling, and kept in-frame beta chains. When rows share a CDR3 protein, they turn into one entry using the most common DNA and genes. TCRdb, rather than the study authors, made the V and J calls. The sample table lists under 140,000 distinct CDR3 sequences, approximately 80% of them with a count of one. The ten largest make up more than 20% of the sample.

General findings and caveats noted by the study authors: Tumor tissue showed significantly higher TCR diversity (inverse Simpson) than normal lung tissue, at about 410 vs 180 (P = 0.0075, Mann-Whitney U test). Neither the sequencing platform nor unique molecular identifiers are mentioned in the methods. Significantly higher TCR diversity was found in younger patients, and higher tumor TCR diversity was associated with shorter overall and disease-free survival. Because peripheral blood was not sequenced, the blood TCRbeta repertoires of the lung cancer patients in the study went unexamined. The top 100 clones made up a significantly larger cumulative share of the repertoire in normal lung than in tumor tissue. The cohort had only 15 or so patients, and the authors noted that larger samples and more detailed clinical data are needed.

In its sample, this clonotype was seen a few times. Its antigen has not been determined. Relative to the germline gene, one junction end is altered; a read error may explain this. Bulk unsorted tissue served as the source for RNA extraction, and RNA quality was assessed using a NanoDrop ND-1000 and an Agilent 2100. All donors had newly diagnosed lung cancer, had not received prior chemotherapy, and were admitted for thoracic surgery in China between August and November 2014. Patients who had received previous radiotherapy or chemotherapy, or who had another concurrent cancer, were excluded from the study. Pieces of surgical tissue measuring about 1-2 cm3 were kept in RNAlater solution and held at -80 degrees C until needed.

The rearranged segments are TRBV4-3 and TRBJ2-1; 8 bases in the junction line up with TRBD2. The clonotype was recovered from a man in his 70s with non-small cell lung cancer. Sequenced material: lung tumor tissue. Here the CDR3 is given as CAGSQDPAGAAYNEQFF. The DNA is TGTGCCGGCAGCCAAGACCCAGCGGGAGCTGCATACAACGAGCAGTTCTTC.